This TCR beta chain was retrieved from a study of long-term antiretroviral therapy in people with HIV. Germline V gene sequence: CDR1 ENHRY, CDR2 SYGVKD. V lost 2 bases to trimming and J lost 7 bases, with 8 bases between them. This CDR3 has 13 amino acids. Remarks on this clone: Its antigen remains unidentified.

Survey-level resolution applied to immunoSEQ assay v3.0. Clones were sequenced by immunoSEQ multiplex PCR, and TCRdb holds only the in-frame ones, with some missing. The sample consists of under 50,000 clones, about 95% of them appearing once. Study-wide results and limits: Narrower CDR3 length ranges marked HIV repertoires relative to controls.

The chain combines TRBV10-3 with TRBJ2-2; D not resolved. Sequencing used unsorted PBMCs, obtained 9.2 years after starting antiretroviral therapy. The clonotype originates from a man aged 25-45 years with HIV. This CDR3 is CAISEMANGELFF. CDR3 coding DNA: TGTGCCATCAGTGAGATGGCGAACGGGGAGCTGTTTTTT.